These 29 T cell receptor beta chains share one sample of origin, sequenced in a study of T cells after yellow fever vaccination (dated by TCRdb to the late 2010s). The library was obtained by 5' RACE. Sequenced on an Illumina NovaSeq 6000. TCRdb reprocessing: public reads trimmed at Q25 with fastp, clones called with MiXCR, in-frame beta chains kept. Every distinct CDR3 protein forms one entry, paired with its most common genes and DNA. The sample profile shows approximately 58,000 distinct CDR3 sequences; around 6.2% of them were found once. Of the sample, about a third is held by the ten largest clones. The treatment or condition label on this specimen signifies: live attenuated yellow fever vaccine strain. The material sequenced was PBMCs, either bulk or a sorted T-cell subset (CD4+, CD8+, memory, or dextramer-sorted; not recorded which), taken on the day of the yellow fever booster vaccination. All receptors derive from a man aged 18 to 30 who received the YFV17D yellow fever vaccine.

This clonotype has ten or more counts. The chain employs TRBV5-1 and TRBJ2-6, with 10 bases identical to TRBD1. With 2 bases clipped from V and 0 bases from J, the junction kept 11 bases outside the gene matches. The CDR3 has 20 residues. Germline V lookup: CDR1 SGHRS, CDR2 YFSETQ. CDR3 coding DNA: TGCGCCAGCAGCTTTTTAGTTCTGGACAGGGGGAGCTCTGGGGCCAACGTCCTGACTTTC. This translates into CASSFLVLDRGSSGANVLTF.

V is TRBV20-1 and J is TRBJ2-4; D is ambiguous. Trimming took 0 bases from V and 8 from J, leaving 17 bases between them. The CDR3 contains 15 residues. Germline V gives CDR1 DFQATT, CDR2 SNEGSKA (reference sequence). The CDR3 DNA follows: TGCAGTGCTAGAGACCTGCCGGCGAGCCATGACATTCAGTACTTC. Translation: CSARDLPASHDIQYF.

In this sample, this clonotype turned up many times. CDR3 bases: TGTGCCAGCAGCTTATTATCCAGGGACGGGGAGCTGTTTTTT. Protein sequence: CASSLLSRDGELFF. This sequence joins TRBV7-9 and TRBJ2-2; D possibly corresponds to TRBD1 (5 bases). Germline CDR1 is SEHNR and CDR2 is FQNEAQ (reference sequence). There are 14 residues in the CDR3. Trimming cost V 2 bases and J 7 bases, with 11 bases left between them.

This clonotype was seen a handful of times. This chain uses TRBV5-1 with TRBJ2-5, with D maybe TRBD1 (6 bases). CDR1 is SGHRS and CDR2 is YFSETQ in the germline V gene. The CDR3 extends over 14 amino acids. V was pared by 3 bases and J by 3 bases, with 12 bases between. The DNA for the CDR3 is TGCGCCAGCAGCTCCGGGACATTTAAAGAGACCCAGTACTTC. Protein product: CASSSGTFKETQYF.

The table lists this clonotype with many counts. The chain recombines TRBV4-3 with TRBJ1-2; D unclear. The CDR3 runs 14 residues. V shed 2 bases and J shed 10 bases, with 17 bases lying between them. The V gene's germline CDR1 is LGHNA and CDR2 YSLEER. CDR3 nucleotides: TGCGCCAGCAGCCAAAGATGGGCCTCGGCCTCCTACACCTTC. Encoded protein: CASSQRWASASYTF.

This clonotype has at least ten counts. The chain employs TRBV12-3 or TRBV12-4 and TRBJ2-3; 8 nucleotides agree with TRBD2. CDR3 length: 13 residues. J was trimmed by 4 bases and V by 9 bases; bases with no gene match: 6. Here the CDR3 reads CASGSRGADTQYF. The CDR3 region has the DNA TGTGCCAGTGGCTCGCGGGGGGCAGATACGCAGTATTTT.

This clonotype was found many times. The V call is TRBV7-2, the J call TRBJ2-1; weak D call: TRBD2 (6 bases). There are 13 residues in the CDR3. Germline V gene lookup returns CDR1 SGHTA and CDR2 FQGNSA. Between the trimmed V and J ends, which lost 5 bases and 10 bases, there was a span of 15 bases. CDR3 protein: CASSDPFRGEQFF. CDR3 DNA sequence: TGTGCCAGCAGCGACCCTTTCCGGGGGGAGCAGTTCTTC.

This clonotype was observed at least ten times. The chain carries TRBV6-2 or TRBV6-3 and TRBJ1-2; D remains unclear. V shed 5 bases and J shed 6 bases, with 19 bases lying between them. The CDR3 totals 15 residues. From germline, CDR1 is MNHEY and CDR2 SVGEGT. CDR3 amino acids: CASSQPGPSSHGYTF. CDR3 in DNA: TGTGCCAGCAGTCAGCCGGGCCCATCATCGCATGGCTACACCTTC.

This clonotype was recorded a few times. This chain links TRBV2 with TRBJ1-4; D is perhaps TRBD1 (5 bases). In germline, CDR1 is SNHLY, CDR2 FYNNEI. The CDR3 length is 12 residues. Trimming shortened V by 7 bases and J by 8 bases, and 11 bases separated the two germline ends. CDR3: CASIARGEKLFF. The CDR3 nucleotides read TGTGCCAGCATCGCTCGGGGGGAAAAACTGTTTTTT.

The genes are TRBV20-1 and TRBJ1-5; perhaps TRBD1 as D (6 bases). This CDR3 spans 13 amino acids. Trimming shortened V by 2 bases and J by 5 bases, and 10 bases separated the two germline ends. Germline CDR1 is DFQATT and CDR2 is SNEGSKA (reference sequence). The CDR3 DNA reads as TGCAGTGCTAGAATAGGGGGGTATCAGCCCCAGCATTTT. This codes for CSARIGGYQPQHF.

The sample holds many counts of this clonotype. The CDR3 bases are TGTGCCAGCAGCCCCTGGGAATTCCTAGGCACAGATACGCAGTATTTT. This translates into CASSPWEFLGTDTQYF. This chain links TRBV7-8 with TRBJ2-3, with unresolved D. Trimming shortened V by 5 bases and J by 1 base, and 16 bases separated the two germline ends. CDR3 length: 16 residues. CDR1 SGHVS and CDR2 FQNEAQ come from the germline V gene.

There are a few counts of this clonotype. The chain employs TRBV12-3 or TRBV12-4 and TRBJ1-2; 8 bases are shared with TRBD1. This CDR3 is 15 amino acids long. Germline trimming cut 2 bases from V and 2 bases from J; bases unmatched to any gene: 4. The CDR3 sequence: CASSLFAGGNYGYTF. The DNA of the CDR3 is TGTGCCAGCAGTTTATTCGCAGGGGGCAACTATGGCTACACCTTC.

In this sample, this clonotype turned up a few times. This chain connects TRBV4-1 to TRBJ2-1; D possibly matches TRBD1 or TRBD2 (5 bases each). CDR1 and CDR2 (germline): MGHRA, YSYEKL. Trimming removed 0 bases from V and 4 bases from J, with 16 bases in between. CDR3 length: 17 amino acids. CDR3 region: CASSQELGARSYNEQFF. The CDR3 DNA follows: TGCGCCAGCAGCCAAGAACTCGGGGCCCGATCTTACAATGAGCAGTTCTTC.

This clonotype has just a few counts. J is TRBJ2-5 and V is TRBV2, with a weak D call TRBD1 (5 bases). Germline-derived CDR1 and CDR2 are SNHLY and FYNNEI. This CDR3 is built from 14 residues. With 9 bases removed from V and 1 base from J, the gap between germline ends came to 15 bases. The chain's CDR3 is CASNGALIQETQYF. DNA of the CDR3: TGTGCCAGTAATGGGGCTTTAATCCAAGAGACCCAGTACTTC.

This clonotype was found many times. The chain combines TRBV12-3 or TRBV12-4 with TRBJ1-4; the match to TRBD1 covers 7 bases. The trim removed 5 bases at V and 10 bases at J, leaving 4 bases unmatched. The CDR3 loop spans 12 amino acids. CDR3 sequence: CASSRPGGKLFF. The CDR3 nucleotides are TGTGCCAGCAGTCGTCCAGGGGGAAAACTGTTTTTT.

This clonotype was counted ten times or more. V gene TRBV4-1 combines with J gene TRBJ2-2, with 7 nucleotides matching TRBD1. J lost 7 bases, V lost 4 bases, and 6 bases had no gene match. CDR3 length equals 14 residues. Germline V gene lookup returns CDR1 MGHRA and CDR2 YSYEKL. The CDR3 loop is CASSLKGAGGELFF. DNA of the CDR3: TGCGCCAGCAGCCTCAAGGGGGCAGGCGGGGAGCTGTTTTTT.

This clonotype appeared many times. The V call is TRBV7-7, the J call TRBJ2-1; D is ambiguous. The V end lost 1 base, the J end lost 5 bases, and 9 bases lay between the germline ends. Germline V gene lookup returns CDR1 SSHAT and CDR2 FNYEAQ (reference sequence). The CDR3 covers 14 residues. CDR3 loop: CASSLDAGNNEQFF. The CDR3, as DNA: TGTGCCAGCAGCTTAGATGCAGGAAACAATGAGCAGTTCTTC.

The chain uses TRBV2 and TRBJ1-2; D ambiguous. Germline CDR1 reads SNHLY; CDR2 reads FYNNEI. V lost 2 bases to trimming and J lost 5 bases, with 12 bases between them. The CDR3 spans 14 residues. As DNA, the CDR3 is TGTGCCAGCAGTGAATTTCCTGCAGCTTATGGCTACACCTTC. Translating gives CASSEFPAAYGYTF.

This clonotype was seen at least ten times. The chain uses TRBV9 and TRBJ2-1; 8 bases match TRBD2. The CDR3 is 15 residues long. The V gene's germline CDR1 is SGDLS and CDR2 YYNGEE. Trimming cost V 2 bases and J 4 bases; bases outside gene matches: 5. CDR3 sequence: CASSVGSGEYNEQFF. The CDR3 nucleotides are TGTGCCAGCAGCGTCGGTAGCGGGGAGTACAATGAGCAGTTCTTC.

The table lists this clonotype with many counts. The chain has TRBV3-1 and TRBJ2-2; the match to TRBD1 covers 9 bases. This CDR3 contains 15 residues. Per the germline V gene, CDR1 is LGHDT and CDR2 is YNNKEL (reference sequence). V dropped 4 bases and J dropped 4; count of bases not matched to a gene: 4. The CDR3 DNA reads as TGTGCCAGCAGCCGCGGACAGGGGCCCACCGGGGAGCTGTTTTTT. The encoded protein is CASSRGQGPTGELFF. The variable domain in full, completed from reference TRBV3-1 and TRBJ2-2, reads DTAVSQTPKYLVTQMGNDKSIKCEQNLGHDTMYWYKQDSKKFLKIMFSYNNKELIINETVPNRFSPKSPDKAHLNLHINSLELGDSAVYFCASSRGQGPTGELFFGEGSRLTVL.

This clonotype was counted between two and nine times. The gene calls are TRBV6-2 or TRBV6-3 and TRBJ2-3, with D possibly matching TRBD2 (6 bases). The germline CDR1 and CDR2 sequences are MNHEY and SVGEGT. V gave up 4 bases and J gave up 7 bases, with 15 bases separating them. CDR3 length equals 14 residues. The CDR3 here is CASSSSGLWHTQYF. The CDR3 region has the DNA TGTGCCAGCAGTTCGTCGGGACTGTGGCATACGCAGTATTTT.

The chain is built from TRBV5-4 and TRBJ2-7, with 9 bases identical to TRBD2. The germline CDR1 and CDR2 sequences are SGHNT and YYREEE (reference sequence). The CDR3 length is 16 residues. With V trimmed by 4 bases and J by 6 bases, 14 bases remained unmatched. CDR3 nucleotide sequence: TGTGCCAGCAGCCACGGCATGAGCGGGGGGTTCCCCGAGCAGTACGTC. It is translated as CASSHGMSGGFPEQYV.

This clonotype appeared a few times. This chain connects TRBV5-1 to TRBJ1-1; 11 bases agree with TRBD1. Looked up from germline, CDR1 is SGHRS and CDR2 is YFSETQ. V lost 0 bases, J lost 1 base, and 5 bases stayed unmatched. CDR3 size: 17 residues. The DNA for the CDR3 is TGCGCCAGCAGCTTGGTCGGACAGGGGGCATGGAACACTGAAGCTTTCTTT. Translated: CASSLVGQGAWNTEAFF. Using reference TRBV5-1 and TRBJ1-1 for the parts outside the CDR3, the full variable domain is KAGVTQTPRYLIKTRGQQVTLSCSPISGHRSVSWYQQTPGQGLQFLFEYFSETQRNKGNFPGRFSGRQFSNSRSEMNVSTLELGDSALYLCASSLVGQGAWNTEAFFGQGTRLTVV.

This clonotype was found many times. The rearrangement links TRBV5-1 to TRBJ2-2; the D is unclear. Germline assignment: CDR1 SGHRS and CDR2 YFSETQ. V was cut by 2 bases and J by 5 bases, with 4 bases left in between. The CDR3 totals 12 residues. CDR3 sequence: CASSFMTGELFF. The CDR3, as DNA: TGCGCCAGCAGCTTCATGACCGGGGAGCTGTTTTTT. The full variable domain, in which reference TRBV5-1 and TRBJ2-2 provide the parts outside the CDR3, is KAGVTQTPRYLIKTRGQQVTLSCSPISGHRSVSWYQQTPGQGLQFLFEYFSETQRNKGNFPGRFSGRQFSNSRSEMNVSTLELGDSALYLCASSFMTGELFFGEGSRLTVL.

There are many counts of this clonotype. The chain combines TRBV4-3 with TRBJ2-7; D may be TRBD1 (5 bases). The germline CDR1 and CDR2 sequences are LGHNA and YSLEER. The CDR3 has 16 residues. V lost 4 bases and J lost 3, with 19 bases in between. The DNA of the CDR3 is TGCGCCAGCAGCCCCGGTGGAGAGGCAGGGCACTACGAGCAGTACTTC. It specifies CASSPGGEAGHYEQYF.

This clonotype was observed at least ten times. The rearrangement joins TRBV20-1 to TRBJ2-5, with TRBD2 identical over 7 bases. Germline CDR1 reads DFQATT; CDR2 reads SNEGSKA (reference sequence). This CDR3 is 18 amino acids long. Germline trimming cut 2 bases from V and 1 base from J; bases unmatched to any gene: 16. CDR3 protein: CSARLGASGYISQETQYF. The DNA for the CDR3 is TGCAGTGCTAGATTAGGGGCTAGCGGTTACATTTCCCAAGAGACCCAGTACTTC.

This clonotype appeared a few times. The chain recombines TRBV5-1 with TRBJ2-3; D gene uncertain. V was shortened by 6 bases and J by 0 bases, with 14 bases between the two germline ends. CDR1 is SGHRS and CDR2 is YFSETQ in the germline V gene. The CDR3 runs to 15 residues. CDR3 DNA: TGCGCCAGCATGCTTGCTCCGTCCAGCACAGATACGCAGTATTTT. Encoded protein: CASMLAPSSTDTQYF. Full variable domain (outside the CDR3, taken from reference TRBV5-1 and TRBJ2-3): KAGVTQTPRYLIKTRGQQVTLSCSPISGHRSVSWYQQTPGQGLQFLFEYFSETQRNKGNFPGRFSGRQFSNSRSEMNVSTLELGDSALYLCASMLAPSSTDTQYFGPGTRLTVL.

This clonotype has at least ten counts. V and J are TRBV11-2 and TRBJ1-2; D is undetermined. Per the germline V gene, CDR1 is SGHAT and CDR2 is FQNNGV. V lost 3 bases and J lost 5, with 7 bases in between. This CDR3 contains 12 residues. The CDR3: CASSFNSYGYTF. The CDR3 coding sequence is TGTGCCAGCAGCTTCAACAGTTATGGCTACACCTTC.

This clonotype came up a few times. The gene calls are TRBV5-4 and TRBJ2-7, with D possibly called TRBD1 or TRBD2 (5 bases each). This CDR3 contains 14 residues. The germline V gene has CDR1 SGHNT and CDR2 YYREEE (reference sequence). Between the trimmed V and J ends, which lost 4 bases and 2 bases, there was a span of 13 bases. The CDR3 sequence is CASSSRDRAYEQYV. The CDR3 DNA follows: TGTGCCAGCAGCAGCCGGGACCGAGCCTACGAGCAGTACGTC.